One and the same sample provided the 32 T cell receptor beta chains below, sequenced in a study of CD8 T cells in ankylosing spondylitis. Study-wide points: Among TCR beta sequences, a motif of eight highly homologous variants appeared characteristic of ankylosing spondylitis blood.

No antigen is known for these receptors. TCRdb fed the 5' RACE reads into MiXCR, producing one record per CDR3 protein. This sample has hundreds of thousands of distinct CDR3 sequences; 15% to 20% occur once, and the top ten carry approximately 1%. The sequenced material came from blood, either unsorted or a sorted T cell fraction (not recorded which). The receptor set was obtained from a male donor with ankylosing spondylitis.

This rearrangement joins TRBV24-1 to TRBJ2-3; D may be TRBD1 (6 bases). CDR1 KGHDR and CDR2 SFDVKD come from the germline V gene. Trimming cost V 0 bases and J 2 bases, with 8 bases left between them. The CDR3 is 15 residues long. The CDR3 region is CATSDLRDNTDTQYF. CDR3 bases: TGTGCCACCAGTGATTTGCGGGACAACACAGATACGCAGTATTTT.

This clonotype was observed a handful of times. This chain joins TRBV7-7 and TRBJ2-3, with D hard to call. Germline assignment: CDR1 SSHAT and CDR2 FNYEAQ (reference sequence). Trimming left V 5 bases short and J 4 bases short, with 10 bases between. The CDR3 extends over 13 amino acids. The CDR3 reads CASSAELADTQYF. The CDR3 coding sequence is TGTGCCAGCAGCGCAGAACTTGCAGATACGCAGTATTTT.

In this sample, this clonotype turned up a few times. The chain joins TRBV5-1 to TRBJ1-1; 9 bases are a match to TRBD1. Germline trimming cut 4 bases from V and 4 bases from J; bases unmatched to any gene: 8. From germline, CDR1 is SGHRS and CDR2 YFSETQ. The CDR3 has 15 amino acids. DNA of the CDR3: TGCGCCAGCAGCCCAACCACAGGGGGCGCCACTGAAGCTTTCTTT. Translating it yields CASSPTTGGATEAFF.

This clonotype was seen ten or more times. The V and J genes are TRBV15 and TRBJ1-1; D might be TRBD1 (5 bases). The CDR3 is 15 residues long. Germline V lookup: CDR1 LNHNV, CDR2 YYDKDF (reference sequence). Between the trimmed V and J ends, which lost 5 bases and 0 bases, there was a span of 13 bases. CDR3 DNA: TGTGCCACCAGCGCGGGACGGCTAATGAACACTGAAGCTTTCTTT. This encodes CATSAGRLMNTEAFF.

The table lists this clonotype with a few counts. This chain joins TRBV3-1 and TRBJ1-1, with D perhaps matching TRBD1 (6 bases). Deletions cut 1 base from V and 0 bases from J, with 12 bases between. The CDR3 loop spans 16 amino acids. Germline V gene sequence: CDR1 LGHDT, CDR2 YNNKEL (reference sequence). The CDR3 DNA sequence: TGTGCCAGCAGCCAAGGGGGGGCCGCTCTGAACACTGAAGCTTTCTTT. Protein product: CASSQGGAALNTEAFF.

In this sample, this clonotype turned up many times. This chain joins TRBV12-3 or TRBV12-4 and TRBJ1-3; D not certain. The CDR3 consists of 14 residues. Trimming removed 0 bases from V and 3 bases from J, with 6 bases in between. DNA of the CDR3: TGTGCCAGCAGTTTAGCGCTTGGTGGAAACACCATATATTTT. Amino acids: CASSLALGGNTIYF.

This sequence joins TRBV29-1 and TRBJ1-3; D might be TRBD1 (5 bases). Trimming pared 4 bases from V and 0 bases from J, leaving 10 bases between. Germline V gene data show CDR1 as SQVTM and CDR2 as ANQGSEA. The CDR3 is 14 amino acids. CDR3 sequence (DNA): TGCAGCGTTGGGGACCGGGGCTCTGGAAACACCATATATTTT. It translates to CSVGDRGSGNTIYF.

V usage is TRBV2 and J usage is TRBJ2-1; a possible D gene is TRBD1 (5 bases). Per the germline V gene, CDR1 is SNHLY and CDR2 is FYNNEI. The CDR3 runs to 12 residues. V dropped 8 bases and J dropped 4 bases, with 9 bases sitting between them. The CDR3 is CASHKGYNEQFF. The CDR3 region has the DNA TGTGCCAGCCATAAGGGGTACAATGAGCAGTTCTTC.

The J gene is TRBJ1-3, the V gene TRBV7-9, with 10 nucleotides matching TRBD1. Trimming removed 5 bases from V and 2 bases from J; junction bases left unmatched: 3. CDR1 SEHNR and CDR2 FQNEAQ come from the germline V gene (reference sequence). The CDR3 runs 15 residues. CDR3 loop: CASSHGTGAGNTIYF. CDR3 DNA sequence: TGTGCCAGCAGCCACGGGACAGGGGCTGGAAACACCATATATTTT.

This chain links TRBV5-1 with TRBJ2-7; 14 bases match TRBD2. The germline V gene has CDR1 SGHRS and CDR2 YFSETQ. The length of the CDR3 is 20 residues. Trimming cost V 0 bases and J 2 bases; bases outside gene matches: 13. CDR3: CASSLAGTSGSLVSAYEQYF. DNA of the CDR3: TGCGCCAGCAGCTTGGCCGGGACTAGCGGGAGTTTGGTTTCTGCCTACGAGCAGTACTTC.

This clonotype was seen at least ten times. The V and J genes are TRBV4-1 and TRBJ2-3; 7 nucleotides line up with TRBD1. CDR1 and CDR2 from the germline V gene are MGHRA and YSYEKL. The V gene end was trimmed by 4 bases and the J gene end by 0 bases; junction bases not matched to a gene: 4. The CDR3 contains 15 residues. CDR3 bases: TGCGCCAGCAGCCCTCAACAGGGGAGCACAGATACGCAGTATTTT. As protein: CASSPQQGSTDTQYF.

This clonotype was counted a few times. For the CDR3, the DNA is TGCAGTGCTTTTCACCCCGGGACAGGGTCCCCAGAAGCTTTCTTT. Its protein product is CSAFHPGTGSPEAFF. The V call is TRBV20-1, the J call TRBJ1-1; 9 positions agree with TRBD1. This CDR3 spans 15 amino acids. Trimming took 5 bases from V and 8 from J; bases not matched to a gene: 15. Germline CDR1 DFQATT, CDR2 SNEGSKA (reference sequence).

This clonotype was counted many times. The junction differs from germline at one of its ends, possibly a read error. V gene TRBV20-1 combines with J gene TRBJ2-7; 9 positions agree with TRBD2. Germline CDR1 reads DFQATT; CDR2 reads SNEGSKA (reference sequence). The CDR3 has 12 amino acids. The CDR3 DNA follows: TGTAGGGGAGCTAGCGGGAACAACGAGCAGTACTTC. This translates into CRGASGNNEQYF.

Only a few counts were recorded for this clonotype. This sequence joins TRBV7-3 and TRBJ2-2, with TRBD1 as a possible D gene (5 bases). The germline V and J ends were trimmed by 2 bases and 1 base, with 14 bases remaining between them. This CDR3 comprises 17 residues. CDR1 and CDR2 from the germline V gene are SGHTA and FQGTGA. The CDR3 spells CASSLVGSRVNTGELFF. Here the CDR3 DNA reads TGTGCCAGCAGCTTAGTGGGGTCCAGGGTGAACACCGGGGAGCTGTTTTTT.

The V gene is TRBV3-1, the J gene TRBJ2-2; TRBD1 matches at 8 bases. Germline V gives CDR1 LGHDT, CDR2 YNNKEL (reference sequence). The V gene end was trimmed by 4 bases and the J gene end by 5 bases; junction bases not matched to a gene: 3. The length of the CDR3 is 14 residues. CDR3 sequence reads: CASSRGQATGELFF. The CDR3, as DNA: TGTGCCAGCAGCCGGGGACAGGCAACCGGGGAGCTGTTTTTT.

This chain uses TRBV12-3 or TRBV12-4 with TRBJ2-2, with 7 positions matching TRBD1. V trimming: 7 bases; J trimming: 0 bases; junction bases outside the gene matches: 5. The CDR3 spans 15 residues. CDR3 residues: CASTPGQTNTGELFF. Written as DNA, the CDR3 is TGTGCCAGCACCCCGGGACAGACGAACACCGGGGAGCTGTTTTTT.

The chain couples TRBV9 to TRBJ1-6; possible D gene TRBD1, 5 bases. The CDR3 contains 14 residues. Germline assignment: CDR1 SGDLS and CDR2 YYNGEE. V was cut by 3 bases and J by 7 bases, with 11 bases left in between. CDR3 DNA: TGTGCCAGCAGCGCGCAGGGTGGCAATTCACCCCTCCACTTT. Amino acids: CASSAQGGNSPLHF.

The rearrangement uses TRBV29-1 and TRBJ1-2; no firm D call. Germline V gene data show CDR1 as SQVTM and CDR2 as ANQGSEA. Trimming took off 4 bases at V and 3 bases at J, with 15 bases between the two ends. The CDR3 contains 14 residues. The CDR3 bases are TGCAGCGTTGGGAATAGGGTCGAAGACTATGGCTACACCTTC. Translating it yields CSVGNRVEDYGYTF.

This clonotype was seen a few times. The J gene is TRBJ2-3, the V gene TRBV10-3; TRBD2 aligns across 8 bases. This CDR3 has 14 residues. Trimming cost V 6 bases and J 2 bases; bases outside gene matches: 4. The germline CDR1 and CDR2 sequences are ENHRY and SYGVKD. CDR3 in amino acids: CAISRGRSTDTQYF. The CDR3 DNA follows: TGTGCCATCAGCCGCGGGAGGTCCACAGATACGCAGTATTTT.

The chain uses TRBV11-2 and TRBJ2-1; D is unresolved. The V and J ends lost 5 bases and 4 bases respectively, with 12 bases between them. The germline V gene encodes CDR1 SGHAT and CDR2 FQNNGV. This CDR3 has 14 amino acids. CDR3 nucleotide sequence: TGTGCCAGCAGCCGGGCCGTCCTATACAATGAGCAGTTCTTC. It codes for CASSRAVLYNEQFF. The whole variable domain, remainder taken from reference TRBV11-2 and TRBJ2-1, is EAGVAQSPRYKIIEKRQSVAFWCNPISGHATLYWYQQILGQGPKLLIQFQNNGVVDDSQLPKDRFSAERLKGVDSTLKIQPAKLEDSAVYLCASSRAVLYNEQFFGPGTRLTVL.

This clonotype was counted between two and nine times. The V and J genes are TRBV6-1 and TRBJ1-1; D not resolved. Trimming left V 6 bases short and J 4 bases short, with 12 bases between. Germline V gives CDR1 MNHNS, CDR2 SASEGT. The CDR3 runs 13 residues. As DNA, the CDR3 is TGTGCCAGCAGCGACGACTGGGGCACTGAAGCTTTCTTT. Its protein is CASSDDWGTEAFF.

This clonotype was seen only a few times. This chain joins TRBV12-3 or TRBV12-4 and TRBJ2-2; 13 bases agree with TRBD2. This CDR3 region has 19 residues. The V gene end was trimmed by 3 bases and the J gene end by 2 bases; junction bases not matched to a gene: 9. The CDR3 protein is CASSLAGRGLAGNTGELFF. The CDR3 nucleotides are TGTGCCAGCAGTTTGGCCGGCCGGGGACTAGCGGGAAACACCGGGGAGCTGTTTTTT.

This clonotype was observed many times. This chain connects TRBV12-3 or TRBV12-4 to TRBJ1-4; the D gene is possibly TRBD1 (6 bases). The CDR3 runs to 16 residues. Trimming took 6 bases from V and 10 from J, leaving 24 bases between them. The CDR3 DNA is TGTGCCAGCAGACCCTCACTTGGGCAGGGGAGTGGAAAACTGTTTTTT. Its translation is CASRPSLGQGSGKLFF.

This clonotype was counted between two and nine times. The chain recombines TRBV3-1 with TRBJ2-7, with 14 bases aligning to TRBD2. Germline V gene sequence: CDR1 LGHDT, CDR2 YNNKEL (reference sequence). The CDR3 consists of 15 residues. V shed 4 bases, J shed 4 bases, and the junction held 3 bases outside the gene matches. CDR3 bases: TGTGCCAGCAGCCTTGGGACTAGCGGGAGATACGAGCAGTACTTC. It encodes CASSLGTSGRYEQYF.

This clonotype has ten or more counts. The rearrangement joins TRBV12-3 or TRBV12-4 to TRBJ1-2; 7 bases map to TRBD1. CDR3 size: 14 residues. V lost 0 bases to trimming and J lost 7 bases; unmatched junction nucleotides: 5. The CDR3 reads CASSLAGGGSGYTF. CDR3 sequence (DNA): TGTGCCAGCAGTTTAGCCGGAGGGGGCTCTGGCTACACCTTC.

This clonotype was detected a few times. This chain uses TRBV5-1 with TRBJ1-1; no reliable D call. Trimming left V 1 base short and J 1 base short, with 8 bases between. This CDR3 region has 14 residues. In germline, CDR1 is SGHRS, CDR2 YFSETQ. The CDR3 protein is CASSLREGNTEAFF. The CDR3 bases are TGCGCCAGCAGCTTGAGGGAGGGGAACACTGAAGCTTTCTTT.

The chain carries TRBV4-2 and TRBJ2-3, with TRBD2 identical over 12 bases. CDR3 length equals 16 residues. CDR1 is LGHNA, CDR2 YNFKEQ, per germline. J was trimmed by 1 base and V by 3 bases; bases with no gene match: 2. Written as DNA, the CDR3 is TGTGCCAGCAGCCAGAGACTAGCGGGAGGCACAGATACGCAGTATTTT. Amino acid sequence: CASSQRLAGGTDTQYF.

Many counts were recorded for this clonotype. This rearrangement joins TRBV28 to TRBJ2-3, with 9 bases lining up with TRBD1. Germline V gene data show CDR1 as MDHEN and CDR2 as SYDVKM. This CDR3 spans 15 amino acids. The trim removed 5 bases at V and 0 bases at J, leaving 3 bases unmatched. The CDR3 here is CASSPTGGSTDTQYF. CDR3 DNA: TGTGCCAGCAGTCCGACAGGGGGAAGCACAGATACGCAGTATTTT. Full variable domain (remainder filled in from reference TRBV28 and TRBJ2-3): DVKVTQSSRYLVKRTGEKVFLECVQDMDHENMFWYRQDPGLGLRLIYFSYDVKMKEKGDIPEGYSVSREKKERFSLILESASTNQTSMYLCASSPTGGSTDTQYFGPGTRLTVL.

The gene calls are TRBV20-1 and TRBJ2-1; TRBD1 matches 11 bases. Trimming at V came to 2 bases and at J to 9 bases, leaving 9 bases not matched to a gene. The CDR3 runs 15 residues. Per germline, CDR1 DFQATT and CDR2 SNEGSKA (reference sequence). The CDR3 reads CSARFTDRGRGEQFF. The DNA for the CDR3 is TGCAGTGCTAGATTTACGGACAGGGGGCGAGGTGAGCAGTTCTTC.

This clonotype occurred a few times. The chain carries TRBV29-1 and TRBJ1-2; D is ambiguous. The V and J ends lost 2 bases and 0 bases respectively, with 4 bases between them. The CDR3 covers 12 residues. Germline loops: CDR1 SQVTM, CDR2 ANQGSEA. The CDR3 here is CSVETANYGYTF. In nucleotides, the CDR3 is TGCAGCGTTGAAACAGCTAACTATGGCTACACCTTC. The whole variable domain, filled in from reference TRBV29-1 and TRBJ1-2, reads SAVISQKPSRDICQRGTSLTIQCQVDSQVTMMFWYRQQPGQSLTLIATANQGSEATYESGFVIDKFPISRPNLTFSTLTVSNMSPEDSSIYLCSVETANYGYTFGSGTRLTVV.

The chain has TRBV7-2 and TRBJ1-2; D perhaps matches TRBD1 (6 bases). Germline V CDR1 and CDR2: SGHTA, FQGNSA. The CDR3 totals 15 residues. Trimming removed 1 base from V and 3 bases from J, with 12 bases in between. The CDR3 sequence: CASSLGLGGYYGYTF. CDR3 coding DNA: TGTGCCAGCAGCTTAGGGCTCGGGGGCTACTATGGCTACACCTTC.

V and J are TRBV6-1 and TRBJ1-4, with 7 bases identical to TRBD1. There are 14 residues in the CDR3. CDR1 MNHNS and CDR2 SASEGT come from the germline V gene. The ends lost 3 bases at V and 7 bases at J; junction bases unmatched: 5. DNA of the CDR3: TGTGCCAGCAGTGACCAGGGGGGGAGTGAAAAACTGTTTTTT. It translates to CASSDQGGSEKLFF.